A selection of T cell receptor beta chains follows, all from one sample in a study of blood T cell repertoires in COVID-19. Sequenced by immunoSEQ multiplex PCR; TCRdb stores in-frame clones only, minus some. Here the sample spans fewer than 15,000 clones, roughly four fifths being singletons. Specimen: peripheral blood. The source of these receptors is a man at least 80 years old with acute or convalescent COVID-19. CDR3s include the opening cysteine and the closing phenylalanine or tryptophan. Fields, in order: clone size, V gene, D gene, J gene, CDR3 protein, CDR3 DNA. A D gene is named only where the DNA matches it firmly. A clone size is listed for some rows: how often the clone was seen (once, few, many), or a class if it is expanded.

.	TRBV14	TRBD1	TRBJ2-7	CASSQEQGTYEQYF	TGTGCCAGCAGCCAGGAACAGGGGACCTACGAGCAGTACTTC
once	TRBV5-1	TRBD2	TRBJ2-1	CASSFGGGGNEQFF	TGCGCCAGCAGCTTTGGCGGGGGGGGCAATGAGCAGTTCTTC
.	TRBV5-6	TRBD1	TRBJ1-2	CASSYGQGYGYTF	TGTGCCAGCAGCTACGGACAGGGCTATGGCTACACCTTC
once	TRBV19	.	TRBJ1-1	CASSITLRTEAFF	TGTGCCAGTAGTATAACTTTGCGTACTGAAGCTTTCTTT
medium-sized	TRBV7-9	.	TRBJ2-3	CASSIRDLRNTDTQYF	TGTGCCAGCAGCATCAGGGACTTAAGAAATACAGATACGCAGTATTTT
.	TRBV7-2	.	TRBJ2-5	CASGSRDWYQETQYF	TGTGCCAGCGGATCCCGGGACTGGTACCAAGAGACCCAGTACTTC
.	TRBV19	.	TRBJ2-7	CASSIPNYEQYF	TGTGCCAGTAGTATCCCCAACTACGAGCAGTACTTC
.	TRBV5-1	TRBD1	TRBJ1-6	CASSADRGYNSPLHF	TGCGCCAGCAGCGCGGACAGGGGTTATAATTCACCCCTCCACTTT
.	TRBV2	.	TRBJ2-6	CAIGTFGANVLTF	TGTGCCATTGGGACTTTTGGGGCCAACGTCCTGACTTTC
.	TRBV6-2/TRBV6-3	TRBD2	TRBJ2-1	CASSTLAGGRPYNEQFF	TGTGCCAGCAGTACGCTAGCGGGGGGGAGACCTTACAATGAGCAGTTCTTC
.	TRBV14	.	TRBJ1-3	CASSQGGALPFSGNTIYF	TGTGCCAGCAGCCAAGGAGGCGCCCTACCGTTCTCTGGAAACACCATATATTTT
few	TRBV4-1	TRBD1	TRBJ1-4	CASSQVGGVEKLFF	TGCGCCAGCAGCCAAGTAGGGGGCGTTGAAAAACTGTTTTTT
.	TRBV5-1	TRBD2	TRBJ2-5	CASSSSGGRTGTQYF	TGCGCCAGCAGCTCCAGCGGGGGGCGCACGGGGACCCAGTACTTC
once	TRBV6-5	.	TRBJ1-6	CASTHSSYNSPLHF	TGTGCCAGCACGCACAGCTCCTATAATTCACCCCTCCACTTT
.	TRBV7-8	.	TRBJ1-5	CASSLRGQPQHF	TGTGCCAGCAGCTTAAGAGGTCAGCCCCAGCATTTT
few	TRBV7-3	TRBD1	TRBJ1-1	CASSEQGVNTEAFF	TGTGCCAGCAGCGAACAGGGGGTCAACACTGAAGCTTTCTTT
.	TRBV7-2	TRBD2	TRBJ2-5	CASSLPTSGGYQETQYF	TGTGCCAGCAGCTTACCGACTAGCGGGGGATATCAAGAGACCCAGTACTTC
few	TRBV4-1	.	TRBJ1-1	CASSHTGRTEAFF	TGCGCCAGCAGCCACACAGGGCGAACTGAAGCTTTCTTT
.	TRBV4-3	.	TRBJ1-6	CASSQDQGVLPLHF	TGCGCCAGCAGCCAAGACCAAGGGGTGTTACCCCTCCACTTT
few	TRBV5-1	.	TRBJ1-2	CASSPSQGSGGYTF	TGCGCCAGCAGTCCGAGCCAGGGGAGCGGTGGCTACACCTTC
.	TRBV19	.	TRBJ1-1	CASSNSANTEAFF	TGTGCCAGTAGTAACTCCGCCAACACTGAAGCTTTCTTT
.	TRBV10-1	TRBD2	TRBJ2-2	CASSYAAGGPTAGELFF	TGCGCCAGCAGCTACGCAGCGGGGGGGCCCACAGCCGGGGAGCTGTTTTTT
once	TRBV6-2/TRBV6-3	TRBD2	TRBJ2-2	CASSRLAVNTGELFF	TGTGCCAGCAGTAGACTAGCGGTGAACACCGGGGAGCTGTTTTTT
.	TRBV5-4	TRBD2	TRBJ2-3	CASSLGGGPIGDTQYF	TGTGCCAGCAGCTTGGGCGGGGGTCCGATTGGAGATACGCAGTATTTT
once	TRBV6-6	.	TRBJ2-6	CASSYPQGAGANVLTF	TGTGCCAGCAGTTACCCCCAGGGTGCTGGGGCCAACGTCCTGACTTTC
.	TRBV5-5	.	TRBJ1-5	CASSLEYAGRPQHF	TGTGCCAGCAGCCTTGAGTACGCGGGGAGGCCCCAGCATTTT
.	TRBV7-2	TRBD1	TRBJ2-1	CASSGTDRLEQFF	TGTGCCAGCAGCGGCACGGACAGGCTCGAGCAGTTCTTC
.	TRBV7-2	TRBD2	TRBJ2-1	CASSFPTSGKSYNEQFF	TGTGCCAGCAGCTTTCCGACTAGCGGGAAATCCTACAATGAGCAGTTCTTC
.	TRBV7-2	TRBD2	TRBJ2-5	CASSPLAGGGQETQYF	TGTGCCAGCAGCCCCCTAGCGGGGGGCGGGCAAGAGACCCAGTACTTC
.	TRBV11-3	TRBD2	TRBJ2-3	CASSSGLAGGQTDTQYF	TGTGCCAGCAGCTCGGGACTAGCGGGGGGGCAGACAGATACGCAGTATTTT
few	TRBV5-1	.	TRBJ1-1	CASSFGQLNTEAFF	TGCGCCAGCAGCTTTGGGCAGCTGAACACTGAAGCTTTCTTT
.	TRBV16	.	TRBJ1-2	CASSQTRTAGYTF	TGTGCCAGCAGCCAAACTCGGACAGCCGGCTACACCTTC
.	TRBV5-1	.	TRBJ2-2	CASTRYGVVSTGELFF	TGCGCCAGCACCCGGTACGGGGTGGTGAGCACCGGGGAGCTGTTTTTT
.	TRBV5-1	.	TRBJ1-2	CASSLGQSYGYTF	TGCGCCAGCAGCTTGGGACAGTCCTATGGCTACACCTTC
.	TRBV5-1	.	TRBJ1-3	CASSSSGSAGNTIYF	TGCGCCAGCAGTAGTTCGGGGTCTGCCGGAAACACCATATATTTT
.	TRBV5-6	.	TRBJ2-5	CASSLGGPETQYF	TGTGCCAGCAGCTTAGGCGGGCCAGAGACCCAGTACTTC